This is a list of T cell receptor beta chains from one sample in a study of blood T cells in healthy people across ages. TCRdb re-called the 5' RACE reads with MiXCR, one entry per CDR3 protein. The sample has roughly 550,000 distinct CDR3 sequences; approximately 25% are singletons. In addition, the sample was reused for a study of T cells of mothers and their children.

Sample: blood. The source is a boy aged 5-17 years in good health. The CDR3 runs from the conserved cysteine through the conserved F or W. The order of the fields is V gene, J gene, D gene, clone size, CDR3 DNA, CDR3 protein. A D gene is named only where the DNA matches it firmly. The size entry is marked missing in some rows and otherwise reads once, few, many or a size class.

v_call: TRBV10-1; j_call: TRBJ2-3; d_call: NA; clone_size: NA; cdr3_nt: TGCGCCAGCAGTGAGTCCTCAGATACGCAGTATTTT; cdr3_aa: CASSESSDTQYF
v_call: TRBV12-3/TRBV12-4; j_call: TRBJ2-5; d_call: NA; clone_size: few; cdr3_nt: TGTGCCAGCAGGCGATGGTCCAGGACCCAAGAAGAGACCCAGTACTTC; cdr3_aa: CASRRWSRTQEETQYF
v_call: TRBV6-6; j_call: TRBJ1-2; d_call: NA; clone_size: NA; cdr3_nt: TGTGCCAGCAACTTGGACCTCTCCTATGGCTACACCTTC; cdr3_aa: CASNLDLSYGYTF
v_call: TRBV11-3; j_call: TRBJ2-5; d_call: NA; clone_size: NA; cdr3_nt: TGTGCCAGCAGCTTAGGCAAGGGCTTC; cdr3_aa: CASSLGKGF
v_call: TRBV6-6; j_call: TRBJ1-2; d_call: NA; clone_size: many; cdr3_nt: TGTGCCAGCAGTCGTCAGGGGAACTATGGCTACACCTTC; cdr3_aa: CASSRQGNYGYTF
v_call: TRBV4-3; j_call: TRBJ2-5; d_call: NA; clone_size: NA; cdr3_nt: TGCGCCAGCAGCCAAAAAGTCGGGAAGGAAGAGACCCAGTACTTC; cdr3_aa: CASSQKVGKEETQYF
v_call: TRBV7-9; j_call: TRBJ2-7; d_call: TRBD1; clone_size: few; cdr3_nt: TGTGCCAGCAGCTTACTGGACAGGCCGTACGAGCAGTACTTC; cdr3_aa: CASSLLDRPYEQYF
v_call: TRBV12-3/TRBV12-4; j_call: TRBJ1-4; d_call: NA; clone_size: many; cdr3_nt: TGTGCCAGCAGTTTACAGGGATTAAATGAAAAACTGTTTTTT; cdr3_aa: CASSLQGLNEKLFF
v_call: TRBV18; j_call: TRBJ2-5; d_call: NA; clone_size: NA; cdr3_nt: TGTGCCAGCTCACCCAAGGTGGGGGAGACCCAATACTTC; cdr3_aa: CASSPKVGETQYF
v_call: TRBV5-6; j_call: TRBJ2-1; d_call: NA; clone_size: NA; cdr3_nt: TGTGCCAGCAGCTTGAGAGCTAAGCCTCGGTACAATGAGCAGTTCTTC; cdr3_aa: CASSLRAKPRYNEQFF
v_call: TRBV4-1; j_call: TRBJ1-6; d_call: NA; clone_size: few; cdr3_nt: TGCGCCAGCAGCCAAGAATACAGGGAGGGTTCACCCCTCCACTTT; cdr3_aa: CASSQEYREGSPLHF
v_call: TRBV30; j_call: TRBJ1-1; d_call: NA; clone_size: NA; cdr3_nt: TGTGCCTGGGGCAGGATAGGCGAAATGAACACTGAAGCTTTCTTT; cdr3_aa: CAWGRIGEMNTEAFF
v_call: TRBV9; j_call: TRBJ1-5; d_call: NA; clone_size: NA; cdr3_nt: TGTGCCAGCTTGGGGGGTCCTCAGCCCCAGCATTTT; cdr3_aa: CASLGGPQPQHF
v_call: TRBV10-3; j_call: TRBJ2-1; d_call: TRBD2; clone_size: few; cdr3_nt: TGTGCCATCAGTGAGGGGACTAGCGGGAGTGTAACCTACAATGAGCAGTTCTTC; cdr3_aa: CAISEGTSGSVTYNEQFF
v_call: TRBV7-3; j_call: TRBJ2-3; d_call: TRBD2; clone_size: NA; cdr3_nt: TGTGCCAGCAGCTTAATAGCGGGGGAAAGCACAGATACGCAGTATTTT; cdr3_aa: CASSLIAGESTDTQYF
v_call: TRBV9; j_call: TRBJ1-4; d_call: NA; clone_size: NA; cdr3_nt: TGTGCCAGCAGCGCCGGAGGTGTTTGGGAAAAACTGTTTTTT; cdr3_aa: CASSAGGVWEKLFF
v_call: TRBV28; j_call: TRBJ2-3; d_call: NA; clone_size: NA; cdr3_nt: TGTGCCAGCGTCTGGGGTGGGGGCCCCCTGAACACAGATACGCAGTATTTT; cdr3_aa: CASVWGGGPLNTDTQYF
v_call: TRBV7-2; j_call: TRBJ2-7; d_call: TRBD2; clone_size: few; cdr3_nt: TGTGCCAGCAGCCAACCGGGACTAGCGGCCTACGAGCAGTACTTC; cdr3_aa: CASSQPGLAAYEQYF
v_call: TRBV7-8; j_call: TRBJ1-5; d_call: TRBD1; clone_size: few; cdr3_nt: TGTGCCAGCAGCTGGACCGGGACAGGCAACAATCAGCCCCAGCATTTT; cdr3_aa: CASSWTGTGNNQPQHF
v_call: TRBV7-2; j_call: TRBJ1-2; d_call: TRBD1; clone_size: NA; cdr3_nt: TGTGCCAGCAGCACGGACAGGGTATACTATGGCTACACCTTC; cdr3_aa: CASSTDRVYYGYTF
v_call: TRBV6-2/TRBV6-3; j_call: TRBJ2-7; d_call: NA; clone_size: few; cdr3_nt: TGTGCCAGCAGCCTCCGGGGTTTGCGGTACTTC; cdr3_aa: CASSLRGLRYF
v_call: TRBV7-2; j_call: TRBJ2-7; d_call: NA; clone_size: few; cdr3_nt: TGTGCCAGCAGCTCCCGGGACATCTCCTACGAGCAGTACTTC; cdr3_aa: CASSSRDISYEQYF
v_call: TRBV9; j_call: TRBJ2-1; d_call: NA; clone_size: NA; cdr3_nt: TGTGCCAGCAGCGTAGAGGGAGGGGGGGGCCTGAATGAGCAGTTCTTC; cdr3_aa: CASSVEGGGGLNEQFF
v_call: TRBV14; j_call: TRBJ2-7; d_call: TRBD1; clone_size: few; cdr3_nt: TGTGCCAGCAGCCAAATGCCGGGACAGACCTACGAGCAGTACTTC; cdr3_aa: CASSQMPGQTYEQYF
v_call: TRBV7-6; j_call: TRBJ1-6; d_call: TRBD1; clone_size: many; cdr3_nt: TGTGCCAGCAGCTTCTACAGGGGGGGGAGCTCCTATAATTCACCCCTCCACTTT; cdr3_aa: CASSFYRGGSSYNSPLHF
v_call: TRBV21-1; j_call: TRBJ1-2; d_call: NA; clone_size: NA; cdr3_nt: TGTGCCAGCAGCAAATTCGACAGGGAGGAGGGCTACACCTTC; cdr3_aa: CASSKFDREEGYTF
v_call: TRBV6-1; j_call: TRBJ2-3; d_call: TRBD1; clone_size: many; cdr3_nt: TGTGCCAGCAGCCCGGACAGGGGCACAGATACGCAGTATTTT; cdr3_aa: CASSPDRGTDTQYF
v_call: TRBV7-6; j_call: TRBJ1-4; d_call: TRBD1; clone_size: NA; cdr3_nt: TGTGCCAGCAACGGACGACAGGGGCCTTCTAATGAAAAACTGTTTTTT; cdr3_aa: CASNGRQGPSNEKLFF
v_call: TRBV28; j_call: TRBJ2-1; d_call: NA; clone_size: NA; cdr3_nt: TGTGCCAGCAGTTGGGGTGGGTTAGGGACAAAGTACTTC; cdr3_aa: CASSWGGLGTKYF
v_call: TRBV29-1; j_call: TRBJ2-7; d_call: NA; clone_size: few; cdr3_nt: TGCAGCGTCCTGACACATACCTACGAGCAGTACTTC; cdr3_aa: CSVLTHTYEQYF
v_call: TRBV5-6; j_call: TRBJ2-3; d_call: NA; clone_size: NA; cdr3_nt: TGTGCCAGCAGCTTGGAGCAGGAAGCCACAGATACGCAGTATTTT; cdr3_aa: CASSLEQEATDTQYF
v_call: TRBV11-2; j_call: TRBJ1-1; d_call: NA; clone_size: NA; cdr3_nt: TGTGCCAGCAGCTTAATTCGGGTAAACACTGAAGCTTTCTTT; cdr3_aa: CASSLIRVNTEAFF
v_call: TRBV9; j_call: TRBJ2-4; d_call: TRBD2; clone_size: NA; cdr3_nt: TGTGCCAGCAGCGTGGGGAATGCGGGAGTGGCTGACATTCAGTACTTC; cdr3_aa: CASSVGNAGVADIQYF
v_call: TRBV12-3/TRBV12-4; j_call: TRBJ1-5; d_call: NA; clone_size: few; cdr3_nt: TGTGCCAGCAGTTTACTTGGGGGGGCCGGGGGCAATCAGCCCCAGCATTTT; cdr3_aa: CASSLLGGAGGNQPQHF
v_call: TRBV7-9; j_call: TRBJ2-3; d_call: TRBD2; clone_size: NA; cdr3_nt: TGTGCCACCCACAGCCTAGCGGGGGCAGATACACAGTATTTT; cdr3_aa: CATHSLAGADTQYF
v_call: TRBV28; j_call: TRBJ2-7; d_call: NA; clone_size: NA; cdr3_nt: TGTGCCAGCCAAACCTACTACGAGCAGTACTTC; cdr3_aa: CASQTYYEQYF
v_call: TRBV20-1; j_call: TRBJ2-7; d_call: TRBD2; clone_size: many; cdr3_nt: TGCAGTGCCAGGGGACTAGCGGGATACGAGCAGTACTTC; cdr3_aa: CSARGLAGYEQYF
v_call: TRBV7-6; j_call: TRBJ2-7; d_call: NA; clone_size: NA; cdr3_nt: TGTGCCAGCAGCTTAGAAAGGTCAGGGGTCGAGCAGTACTTC; cdr3_aa: CASSLERSGVEQYF
v_call: TRBV5-1; j_call: TRBJ2-5; d_call: NA; clone_size: many; cdr3_nt: TGCGCCAGCAGGGGAATCCAAGAGACCCAGTACTTC; cdr3_aa: CASRGIQETQYF
v_call: TRBV4-1; j_call: TRBJ1-4; d_call: NA; clone_size: few; cdr3_nt: TGCGCCAGCAGCCAAGATCGAAAACAATCGAATGAAAAACTGTTTTTT; cdr3_aa: CASSQDRKQSNEKLFF
v_call: TRBV20-1; j_call: TRBJ2-7; d_call: TRBD2; clone_size: NA; cdr3_nt: TGCAGTGCTAGATGGGGGACTGATGGAGCGGGGGCCTACGAGCAGTACTTC; cdr3_aa: CSARWGTDGAGAYEQYF
v_call: TRBV9; j_call: TRBJ2-5; d_call: NA; clone_size: NA; cdr3_nt: TGTGCCAGCAGCGGACCAGGGCAAGAGACCCAGTACTTC; cdr3_aa: CASSGPGQETQYF
v_call: TRBV5-1; j_call: TRBJ1-6; d_call: NA; clone_size: once; cdr3_nt: TGCGCCAGCAGGCCTGTTCTAGGGGGACACTTAAGTCCTTCACCCCTCCACTTT; cdr3_aa: CASRPVLGGHLSPSPLHF
v_call: TRBV6-5; j_call: TRBJ1-2; d_call: NA; clone_size: few; cdr3_nt: TGTGCCAGCAGTTTAGGGCCCGGAGGCTACACCTTC; cdr3_aa: CASSLGPGGYTF
v_call: TRBV25-1; j_call: TRBJ2-2; d_call: NA; clone_size: NA; cdr3_nt: TGTGCCAGCGGCCGGCACGGGGAGCTGTTTTTT; cdr3_aa: CASGRHGELFF
v_call: TRBV28; j_call: TRBJ2-5; d_call: TRBD2; clone_size: NA; cdr3_nt: TGTGCCAGCAGTTTGGGTCTAGCGGGGAATCGAGAGACCCAGTACTTC; cdr3_aa: CASSLGLAGNRETQYF
v_call: TRBV3-1; j_call: TRBJ2-7; d_call: NA; clone_size: NA; cdr3_nt: TGTGCCAGCAGCTCTGTCAAGGGCAGGAGGAACGAGCAGTACTTC; cdr3_aa: CASSSVKGRRNEQYF
v_call: TRBV6-5; j_call: TRBJ2-7; d_call: NA; clone_size: NA; cdr3_nt: TGTGCCAGCAGTTACTCGAAGGTTTCCGAGCAGTACTTC; cdr3_aa: CASSYSKVSEQYF
v_call: TRBV20-1; j_call: TRBJ1-5; d_call: NA; clone_size: NA; cdr3_nt: TGCAGTGCTCATGCAGAGGGGGGGGTACAGCCCCAGCATTTT; cdr3_aa: CSAHAEGGVQPQHF
v_call: TRBV5-6; j_call: TRBJ1-1; d_call: NA; clone_size: NA; cdr3_nt: TGTGCCAGCAGCTTGGTGGCAGGAGTGAACACTGAAGCTTTCTTT; cdr3_aa: CASSLVAGVNTEAFF
v_call: TRBV9; j_call: TRBJ1-4; d_call: NA; clone_size: NA; cdr3_nt: TGTGCCAGCAGATCCTTCAGGACAACTAATGAAAAACTGTTTTTT; cdr3_aa: CASRSFRTTNEKLFF
v_call: TRBV2; j_call: TRBJ1-1; d_call: TRBD1; clone_size: NA; cdr3_nt: TGTGCCAGCGCGGGGACAGTTGAAGCTTTCTTT; cdr3_aa: CASAGTVEAFF
v_call: TRBV27; j_call: TRBJ1-1; d_call: TRBD1; clone_size: few; cdr3_nt: TGTGCCAGCAGTTTAGCAACAGGGGGGAACACTGAAGCTTTCTTT; cdr3_aa: CASSLATGGNTEAFF